These 19 T cell receptor beta chains were sequenced from one sample in a study of CXCR3-negative and CXCR3-positive naive CD8 T cells. TRB cDNA libraries were made by UMI-labeled 5' RACE. Using the 5' RACE reads, TCRdb records one entry per CDR3 protein without DNA. Here the sample table reports tens of thousands of distinct CDR3 sequences. Sample: naive CXCR3- CD8+ T cells from blood. Subset here: CD45RO-CCR7+CD27+CD95- naive CD8+ T cells lacking CXCR3 (TNR3-). The receptors originated from a human donor in good health. Some clones in this sample may be carry-over from other donors' samples.

J is TRBJ2-5 and V is TRBV7-2; with no DNA, the TCRdb D assignment of TRBD1 cannot be verified. The CDR3 spans 14 residues. Germline V lookup: CDR1 SGHTA, CDR2 FQGNSA. CDR3 protein: CASSSDRVQETQYF.

This sequence joins TRBV15 and TRBJ2-2; TCRdb indicates TRBD1, and absent DNA this call remains unverified. The V gene's germline CDR1 is LNHNV and CDR2 YYDKDF (reference sequence). The CDR3 length is 13 residues. CDR3 sequence: CATRHRVTGELFF.

The chain links TRBV5-6 to TRBJ2-1; TCRdb gives TRBD1 as the D gene, but with no DNA this cannot be confirmed. Germline V gene data show CDR1 as SGHDT and CDR2 as YYEEEE. There are 16 residues in the CDR3. The CDR3: CASSWAATGANNEQFF.

The genes are TRBV4-3 and TRBJ2-7; TCRdb picks TRBD1, but there is no DNA to check that call. Germline V gives CDR1 LGHNA, CDR2 YSLEER. CDR3 length equals 14 residues. CDR3 residues: CASSPGQGADEQYF.

This chain connects TRBV29-1 to TRBJ2-3; absent DNA, TCRdb's TRBD1 call cannot be checked. Germline CDR1 reads SQVTM; CDR2 reads ANQGSEA. The CDR3 sequence is 12 residues long. The CDR3 sequence: CSVGARPDTEYF.

The chain employs TRBV4-3 and TRBJ1-1. The CDR3 is 14 amino acids. Germline V gives CDR1 LGHNA, CDR2 YSLEER. CDR3 protein: CASSHSTENTEAFF.

The rearrangement joins TRBV15 to TRBJ1-1; the D call of TRBD1 rests on TCRdb alone, since no DNA is present to check it. CDR1 is LNHNV and CDR2 is YYDKDF in the germline V gene (reference sequence). The CDR3 is 16 residues long. This chain's CDR3 is CATAGTGTFMNTEAFF.

The J gene is TRBJ1-1, the V gene TRBV13; TCRdb outputs TRBD1, but without DNA this stays unchecked. The CDR3 has 17 amino acids. CDR1 PRHDT and CDR2 FYEKMQ come from the germline V gene (reference sequence). Here the CDR3 reads CASSLEGRGYANTEAFF.

This chain links TRBV27 with TRBJ2-7; TCRdb calls TRBD1, which cannot be checked without DNA. The CDR3 runs to 14 residues. From germline, CDR1 is MNHEY and CDR2 SMNVEV (reference sequence). Here the CDR3 reads CASSLFRGGYEQYF.

The rearrangement joins TRBV10-3 to TRBJ2-3; TCRdb calls TRBD1, which cannot be checked without DNA. CDR1 is ENHRY, CDR2 SYGVKD, per germline. The CDR3 is made up of 15 amino acids. The CDR3 sequence is CAISERKGQEDTQYF.

V usage is TRBV7-9 and J usage is TRBJ2-3; TCRdb proposes TRBD1, but this gene call is untestable without DNA. The CDR3 contains 17 residues. Per the germline V gene, CDR1 is SEHNR and CDR2 is FQNEAQ (reference sequence). CDR3 amino acids: CASSSFLRQGFPDTQYF.

The V and J genes are TRBV4-2 and TRBJ2-7; checking the TCRdb D call of TRBD1 is not possible without DNA. CDR1 is LGHNA, CDR2 YNFKEQ, per germline. The CDR3 covers 14 residues. This CDR3 reads CASNMGAGMGEQYF.

The rearrangement joins TRBV7-9 to TRBJ1-2; TCRdb selects TRBD1, and the lack of DNA leaves this call unchecked. Germline assignment: CDR1 SEHNR and CDR2 FQNEAQ (reference sequence). The CDR3 has 15 amino acids. CDR3 loop: CASSEGQPAYYGYTF. The entire variable domain, with the rest obtained from reference TRBV7-9 and TRBJ1-2, is as follows: DTGVSQNPRHKITKRGQNVTFRCDPISEHNRLYWYRQTLGQGPEFLTYFQNEAQLEKSRLLSDRFSAERPKGSFSTLEIQRTEQGDSAMYLCASSEGQPAYYGYTFGSGTRLTVV.

The chain uses TRBV20-1 and TRBJ1-4; TCRdb gives TRBD1 as the D gene, but with no DNA this cannot be confirmed. This CDR3 contains 12 residues. Germline V gene sequence: CDR1 DFQATT, CDR2 SNEGSKA (reference sequence). The CDR3 spells CSASDGGEKLFF.

The chain carries TRBV2 and TRBJ2-7; TCRdb returns TRBD1, unconfirmable since there is no DNA. This CDR3 has 16 amino acids. The V gene's germline CDR1 is SNHLY and CDR2 FYNNEI. CDR3 sequence reads: CASSDMMRRSAYEQYF.

The V and J genes are TRBV6-5 and TRBJ2-1; the D call from TCRdb, TRBD2, cannot be confirmed without DNA. Germline CDR1 is MNHEY and CDR2 is SVGAGI. The CDR3 contains 13 residues. The CDR3 loop is CASGTSGYNEQFF.

The J gene is TRBJ2-7, the V gene TRBV20-1; absent DNA, TCRdb's TRBD2 call cannot be checked. Germline V gene data show CDR1 as DFQATT and CDR2 as SNEGSKA (reference sequence). The CDR3 is 14 residues long. CDR3 region: CSAEGTSGTYEQYF.

The J gene is TRBJ2-2, the V gene TRBV19. Germline CDR1 is LNHDA and CDR2 is SQIVND (reference sequence). The CDR3 length is 14 residues. CDR3 sequence reads: CASSHNSNTGELFF.

This chain connects TRBV7-6 to TRBJ2-2; the D gene TCRdb calls, TRBD1, cannot be checked with no DNA. CDR1 SGHVS and CDR2 FNYEAQ come from the germline V gene. There are 16 residues in the CDR3. The CDR3 spells CASSDPADRDTGELFF.